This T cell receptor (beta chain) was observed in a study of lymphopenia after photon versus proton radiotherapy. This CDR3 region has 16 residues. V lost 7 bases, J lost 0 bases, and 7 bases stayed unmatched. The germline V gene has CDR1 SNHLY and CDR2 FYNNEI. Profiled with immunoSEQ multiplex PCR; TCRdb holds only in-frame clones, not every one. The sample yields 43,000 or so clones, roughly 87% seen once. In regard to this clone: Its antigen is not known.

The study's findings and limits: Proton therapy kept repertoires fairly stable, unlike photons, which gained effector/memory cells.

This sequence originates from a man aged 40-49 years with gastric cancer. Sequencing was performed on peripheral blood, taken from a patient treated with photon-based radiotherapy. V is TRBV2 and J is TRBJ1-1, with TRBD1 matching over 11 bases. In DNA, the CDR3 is TGTGCCAGCAAGGACAGGGGGCATATCATGAACACTGAAGCTTTCTTT. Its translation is CASKDRGHIMNTEAFF.